This T cell receptor beta chain was retrieved from a study of technical replicates of blood from several donors (TCRdb year 2017). The library came from the immunoSEQ multiplex PCR assay. TCRdb took over this immuneACCESS table, retaining in-frame rearrangements with V and J assigned. Such tables are incomplete; in checked studies, under half of the missing clones stem from an unresolved V gene, and the remainder is unexplained. The sample contains tens of thousands of clones, 92% of them found a single time. About 0.27% of the sample is in the top ten clones. As regards this clone: The specificity of this receptor is unknown. Nothing much larger sits one base from this clone, and base qualities are not available.

The CDR3, cysteine through phenylalanine, is 14 amino acids long. Just CDR3 DNA is preserved here, 42 bases in frame from base 1. The germline V gene gives CDR1 as LGHNA and CDR2 as YNFKEQ. Trimming at the junction amounts to 0 bases on V and 4 bases on J, and the germline ends lie 9 bases apart. The receptor comes from a human donor in good health. Sequencing input: T cells isolated from PBMCs. The rearranged segments are TRBV4-2 and TRBJ1-2; the D gene is perhaps TRBD1, from 6 matching bases. The DNA reads as follows: TGTGCCAGCAGCCAAGATCCGGACAGCTATGGCTACACCTTC. Translated, it gives CASSQDPDSYGYTF.